One and the same sample provided the 29 T cell receptor beta chains below, sequenced in a study of glioma-infiltrating T cells. TCR alpha and beta CDR3 regions were amplified from RNA using iRepertoire nested multiplex PCR. TCRdb processed the multiplex PCR reads anew with MiXCR; each CDR3 protein has one entry. Seen here are more than 350,000 distinct CDR3 sequences, more than 35% observed once, and the top ten hold about 12%. Sequenced sample: glioma tissue, nonneoplastic brain tissue, or PBMCs (not recorded which). The receptors shown here come from a human donor with low-grade glioma or glioblastoma, undergoing nonglioma brain surgery, or in good health (not recorded which).

The chain has TRBV4-1 and TRBJ2-1; D is uncertain. CDR1 is MGHRA, CDR2 YSYEKL, per germline. Between the trimmed V and J ends, which lost 0 bases and 0 bases, there was a span of 12 bases. CDR3 length equals 17 residues. The DNA of the CDR3 is TGCGCCAGCAGCCAAGAAGTCCCGGGCAGCTCCTACAATGAGCAGTTCTTC. This sequence encodes CASSQEVPGSSYNEQFF.

This clonotype was recorded many times. The chain recombines TRBV27 with TRBJ2-3, with a weak D call TRBD2 (6 bases). The CDR3 has 14 residues. The germline V gene has CDR1 MNHEY and CDR2 SMNVEV (reference sequence). V lost 6 bases and J lost 2, with 12 bases in between. The CDR3 DNA is TGTGCCAGCAGACGAATAGCGGACACAGATACGCAGTATTTT. This gives the protein CASRRIADTDTQYF.

For this clonotype: One end of the junction fails to match germline, which may point to a read error. The J gene is TRBJ2-1, the V gene TRBV24-1, with TRBD1 as a possible D gene (6 bases). The CDR3 covers 15 residues. In germline, CDR1 is KGHDR, CDR2 SFDVKD. The CDR3 DNA reads as TGTGCCACCGGTGATCCCATCACAGGGACCGGTAAGCAGTTCTTC. Translated, it gives CATGDPITGTGKQFF.

The rearrangement links TRBV6-4 to TRBJ2-1; 11 nucleotides agree with TRBD1. The CDR3 totals 15 residues. CDR1 and CDR2 from the germline V gene are MRHNA and SNTAGT. After removal of 6 bases from V and 10 bases from J, the junction contained 11 bases not matched to a gene. The CDR3 sequence is CASSEPGQGVGEQFF. The DNA for the CDR3 is TGTGCCAGCAGCGAACCGGGACAGGGGGTAGGGGAGCAGTTCTTC.

As regards this clonotype: The junction does not match germline at one end; this may be a read error. V is TRBV28 and J is TRBJ1-2; D is possibly TRBD1 (6 bases). This CDR3 has 15 residues. Germline V gene lookup returns CDR1 MDHEN and CDR2 SYDVKM. This CDR3 reads CASSFYGGRDYDYTF. CDR3 coding DNA: TGTGCCAGCAGTTTCTACGGGGGGCGGGACTATGACTACACCTTC.

This clonotype occurred a few times. The J gene is TRBJ2-1, the V gene TRBV20-1; no clear D. V lost 3 bases and J lost 10, with 16 bases in between. Looked up from germline, CDR1 is DFQATT and CDR2 is SNEGSKA (reference sequence). This CDR3 has 13 residues. CDR3: CSARVGGPGEQFF. CDR3 bases: TGCAGTGCTAGGGTAGGCGGCCCGGGCGAGCAGTTCTTC.

A note on this clonotype: At one end, the junction sequence differs from germline, possibly due to a read error. The V and J genes are TRBV7-2 and TRBJ2-1, with 13 positions matching TRBD2. The CDR3 has 15 amino acids. Germline V gene lookup returns CDR1 SGHTA and CDR2 FQGNSA. Here the CDR3 reads CASSSGTSGMGEHFF. The CDR3 DNA is TGTGCCAGCAGCTCCGGGACTAGCGGGATGGGTGAGCATTTCTTC.

This chain links TRBV29-1 with TRBJ2-5; D not certain. This CDR3 spans 13 amino acids. The germline V gene has CDR1 SQVTM and CDR2 ANQGSEA. V was cut by 4 bases and J by 6 bases, with 15 bases left in between. CDR3 region: CSVGWLGLKTQYF. The CDR3 nucleotides are TGCAGCGTTGGCTGGCTAGGGTTGAAGACCCAGTACTTC.

J is TRBJ2-2 and V is TRBV28; tentative D call: TRBD1 (5 bases). Trimming took 7 bases from V and 4 from J, leaving 16 bases between them. Germline lookup yields CDR1 MDHEN and CDR2 SYDVKM. The CDR3 extends over 15 amino acids. CDR3 DNA: TGTGCCAGCAAGGGGTACGTCGGTGGCACCGGGGAGCTGTTTTTT. Translated: CASKGYVGGTGELFF. Full variable domain (rest looked up from reference TRBV28 and TRBJ2-2): DVKVTQSSRYLVKRTGEKVFLECVQDMDHENMFWYRQDPGLGLRLIYFSYDVKMKEKGDIPEGYSVSREKKERFSLILESASTNQTSMYLCASKGYVGGTGELFFGEGSRLTVL.

This clonotype was counted a few times. V usage is TRBV28 and J usage is TRBJ1-5, with D perhaps matching TRBD1 (5 bases). V gave up 1 base and J gave up 6 bases, with 19 bases separating them. The germline V gene encodes CDR1 MDHEN and CDR2 SYDVKM. The CDR3 runs 17 residues. Here the CDR3 DNA reads TGTGCCAGCAGTTTATCCCGGTGGGGGGTGGAGACTCAGCCCCAGCATTTT. It is translated as CASSLSRWGVETQPQHF.

The rearrangement joins TRBV20-1 to TRBJ2-7; 10 nucleotides align to TRBD2. Germline CDR1 is DFQATT and CDR2 is SNEGSKA (reference sequence). The CDR3 is made up of 13 amino acids. Trimming at V came to 8 bases and at J to 3 bases, leaving 7 bases not matched to a gene. CDR3 coding DNA: TGCAGTTCCCGGACTAGCGGCGACTACGAGCAGTACTTC. It specifies CSSRTSGDYEQYF.

This clonotype was counted between two and nine times. The chain employs TRBV28 and TRBJ1-5; D not resolved. The CDR3 covers 15 residues. V lost 3 bases and J 6 bases, leaving 15 bases between the germline ends. Per germline, CDR1 MDHEN and CDR2 SYDVKM. The CDR3 DNA reads as TGTGCCAGCAGTTTGGGAGGGAAATGGGGTCAGCCCCAGCATTTT. This codes for CASSLGGKWGQPQHF.

This clonotype was detected only once. This chain joins TRBV19 and TRBJ1-4; no definite D call. The CDR3 is 13 residues long. Germline V gene sequence: CDR1 LNHDA, CDR2 SQIVND (reference sequence). V was clipped by 8 bases and J by 6 bases, with 13 bases between them. CDR3 sequence (DNA): TGTGCCAGTCTCGGATGGGTCGATGAAAAACTGTTTTTT. It codes for CASLGWVDEKLFF.

This clonotype was found many times. This sequence joins TRBV28 and TRBJ2-7, with 11 bases lining up with TRBD2. The CDR3 runs 14 residues. J gave up 12 bases and V 4 bases, and 11 bases lay outside the gene matches. CDR1 is MDHEN and CDR2 is SYDVKM in the germline V gene. The CDR3 region is CASSSPGLADIWYF. CDR3 DNA: TGTGCCAGCAGTTCCCCGGGACTAGCGGATATTTGGTACTTC.

This clonotype has a handful of counts. A much larger clone lies a single base off, so this may be a read error. The rearrangement joins TRBV6-6 to TRBJ1-1; unclear D gene. CDR1 and CDR2 (germline): MNHNY, SVGAGI (reference sequence). This CDR3 comprises 15 residues. The CDR3 coding sequence is TGTGCCAGCAGTTACCCAATCCGGAGGAACACTAAAGCTTTCTTT. Translated: CASSYPIRRNTKAFF.

This clonotype was picked up many times. This rearrangement joins TRBV6-2 or TRBV6-3 to TRBJ2-7, with a weak D call TRBD2 (5 bases). Looked up from germline, CDR1 is MNHEY and CDR2 is SVGEGT. The CDR3 spans 14 residues. Trimming cost V 2 bases and J 2 bases, with 10 bases left between them. Here the CDR3 DNA reads TGTGCCAGCAGTTACGAAGGTAGCGCCTACGAGCAGTACTTC. Translating gives CASSYEGSAYEQYF.

The chain is built from TRBV6-5 and TRBJ2-3, with D perhaps TRBD1 (6 bases). Between the trimmed V and J ends, which lost 4 bases and 5 bases, there was a span of 10 bases. This CDR3 contains 13 residues. Germline CDR1 is MNHEY and CDR2 is SVGAGI. CDR3 DNA: TGTGCCAGCAGTTCAGCCAGGGGAGATACGCAGTATTTT. It translates to CASSSARGDTQYF.

CDR3 nucleotide sequence: TGTGCCAGCAGCCCCCGGACTAGCGGGAATAAGCAGTACTTC. This translates into CASSPRTSGNKQYF. The chain links TRBV5-4 to TRBJ2-7, with 12 bases aligning to TRBD2. This CDR3 comprises 14 residues. CDR1 is SGHNT, CDR2 YYREEE, per germline (reference sequence). V was pared by 4 bases and J by 8 bases, with 7 bases of the junction left unmatched.

A word on this clonotype: Sequence at one end of the junction differs from germline and may be a read error. V is TRBV19 and J is TRBJ2-7; D not resolved. The CDR3 contains 14 residues. The germline CDR1 and CDR2 sequences are LNHDA and SQIVND (reference sequence). The CDR3, as DNA: TGTGCCAGTAGTATCACGAGCAGCTCCTACGGGCAGTACTTC. It is translated as CASSITSSSYGQYF.

The chain recombines TRBV19 with TRBJ2-3; 10 bases match TRBD2. The junction had 21 bases not matched to a gene; V was cut back by 6 bases and J by 0 bases. Germline loops: CDR1 LNHDA, CDR2 SQIVND (reference sequence). The CDR3 totals 21 residues. Here the CDR3 reads CASRPTPGLAIASPSTDTQYF. In DNA form, the CDR3 reads TGTGCCAGTAGACCAACCCCGGGACTAGCGATCGCATCCCCTAGCACAGATACGCAGTATTTT.

The chain combines TRBV20-1 with TRBJ2-3, with D perhaps matching TRBD1 (5 bases). The V gene's germline CDR1 is DFQATT and CDR2 SNEGSKA (reference sequence). V was trimmed by 5 bases and J by 3 bases, leaving 18 bases between them. This CDR3 is 15 amino acids long. CDR3 coding DNA: TGCAGTGCTCCTGGGGCCGATTTTGGGACAGATACGCAGTATTTT. It encodes CSAPGADFGTDTQYF.

This clonotype came up many times. The V call is TRBV6-1, the J call TRBJ2-1; the match to TRBD2 covers 10 bases. This CDR3 contains 14 residues. Germline trimming cut 4 bases from V and 9 bases from J; bases unmatched to any gene: 6. The V gene's germline CDR1 is MNHNS and CDR2 SASEGT. This CDR3 reads CASSASGSNREQFF. The CDR3 DNA reads as TGTGCCAGCAGTGCTAGCGGGAGTAATCGTGAGCAGTTCTTC.

A word on this clonotype: A much larger clonotype is one base distant, so this may be a read error. Lacking the conserved final phenylalanine or tryptophan, this CDR3 likely reflects a read error. The chain uses TRBV28 and TRBJ2-7, with TRBD1 matching over 7 bases. The V gene's germline CDR1 is MDHEN and CDR2 SYDVKM. CDR3 length equals 16 residues. J was trimmed by 4 bases and V by 6 bases; bases with no gene match: 15. The CDR3 DNA follows: TGTGCCAGCAGGGACCTCTTAGGACAGGCCCTTTACGAGCAGTACTAC. It yields the protein CASRDLLGQALYEQYY.

V usage is TRBV27 and J usage is TRBJ1-4; perhaps TRBD1 as D (5 bases). The CDR3 spans 15 residues. Germline assignment: CDR1 MNHEY and CDR2 SMNVEV (reference sequence). The V end was cut by 5 bases, the J end by 6 bases, with 16 bases between. The CDR3 region is CASSDPQVGDEKLFF. In nucleotides, the CDR3 is TGTGCCAGCAGTGATCCCCAGGTGGGGGATGAAAAACTGTTTTTT.

This clonotype was observed a handful of times. The chain combines TRBV20-1 with TRBJ2-7; TRBD2 matches at 8 bases. The length of the CDR3 is 14 residues. The germline V gene encodes CDR1 DFQATT and CDR2 SNEGSKA (reference sequence). Trimming took 4 bases from V and 0 from J; bases not matched to a gene: 5. In nucleotides, the CDR3 is TGCAGTGCTAAATCGGGAGGGCTCTCCTACGAGCAGTACTTC. Translating it yields CSAKSGGLSYEQYF.

The genes are TRBV5-1 and TRBJ2-2; 8 bases are a match to TRBD2. CDR1 is SGHRS, CDR2 YFSETQ, per germline. The CDR3 extends over 16 amino acids. V dropped 4 bases and J dropped 0; count of bases not matched to a gene: 5. The CDR3 bases are TGCGCCAGCAGCGCACTAGCGGACCCGAACACCGGGGAGCTGTTTTTT. As protein: CASSALADPNTGELFF. The full variable domain, in which reference TRBV5-1 and TRBJ2-2 provide the parts outside the CDR3, is KAGVTQTPRYLIKTRGQQVTLSCSPISGHRSVSWYQQTPGQGLQFLFEYFSETQRNKGNFPGRFSGRQFSNSRSEMNVSTLELGDSALYLCASSALADPNTGELFFGEGSRLTVL.

This chain connects TRBV28 to TRBJ2-5, with 7 bases matching TRBD1. V was pared by 8 bases and J by 2 bases, with 20 bases of the junction left unmatched. Germline lookup yields CDR1 MDHEN and CDR2 SYDVKM. CDR3 length: 18 residues. CDR3 nucleotides: TGTGCCAGCGGTCAACAACCGGGACAGCGAGTCTCACAAGAGACCCAGTACTTC. Translation: CASGQQPGQRVSQETQYF.

As regards this clonotype: A much bigger clone sits one base away, suggesting this may be a read error. The chain links TRBV27 to TRBJ2-7, with TRBD2 matching over 9 bases. Germline V gene lookup returns CDR1 MNHEY and CDR2 SMNVEV (reference sequence). The ends lost 4 bases at V and 7 bases at J; junction bases unmatched: 11. CDR3 length equals 15 residues. This CDR3 is CASSSGTSIYNEQYF. For the CDR3, the DNA is TGTGCCAGCAGTTCCGGGACTAGCATCTACAATGAGCAGTACTTC.

This clonotype was observed a handful of times. The J gene is TRBJ2-2, the V gene TRBV6-2 or TRBV6-3; tentative D call: TRBD1 (7 bases). This CDR3 region has 14 residues. Trimming stripped 2 bases from V and 8 bases from J, with 12 bases between. Per the germline V gene, CDR1 is MNHEY and CDR2 is SVGEGT. The CDR3 region has the DNA TGTGCCAGCAGTTACGCAGGGGGAGGTGGGGAGCTGTTTTTT. Its protein is CASSYAGGGGELFF.